A selection of T cell receptor beta chains follows, all from one sample in a study of Ad26.COV2.S vaccination and SARS-CoV-2 variants. This table comes from immunoSEQ multiplex PCR, and its TCRdb copy is limited to in-frame clones, with some not included. This table has approximately 300,000 clones, 85% appearing once. The sequenced sample was peripheral blood, obtained in a trial of Ad26.COV2.S vaccine versus placebo. The source is a person between 18 and 65 years old who received the Ad26.COV2.S COVID-19 vaccine or a placebo. Both conserved end residues are part of each CDR3. A D gene is named only where the DNA matches it firmly. Size is stated for part of the rows, as once, few or many counts, or as a class when the clone is expanded.

size	V	D	J	CDR3	DNA
once	TRBV6-5	-	TRBJ1-4	CASSYGEKLFF	TGTGCCAGCAGTTATGGTGAAAAACTGTTTTTT
many	TRBV5-4	-	TRBJ1-5	CASTDGKGPQHF	TGTGCCAGCACCGACGGGAAAGGGCCCCAGCATTTT
-	TRBV19	-	TRBJ2-7	CASSIQGFGYEQYF	TGTGCCAGTAGTATACAGGGTTTCGGCTACGAGCAGTACTTC
-	TRBV24-1	-	TRBJ2-5	CATGGLGETQYF	TGTGCCACGGGGGGTTTAGGGGAGACCCAGTACTTC
-	TRBV5-4	-	TRBJ2-3	CASSLGYVSTDTQYF	TGTGCCAGCAGCTTGGGATACGTCAGCACAGATACGCAGTATTTT
-	TRBV19	TRBD1	TRBJ1-5	CASRDRDVQPQHF	TGTGCCAGTAGAGACAGGGACGTTCAGCCCCAGCATTTT
-	TRBV28	-	TRBJ1-3	CASRETSKNTIYF	TGTGCCAGCAGGGAGACATCCAAAAACACCATATATTTT
-	TRBV9	-	TRBJ1-6	CASSPTTGSYNSPLHF	TGTGCCAGCAGCCCCACGACAGGATCCTATAATTCACCCCTCCACTTT
-	TRBV6-5	-	TRBJ2-7	CASRPGGGYEQYF	TGTGCCAGCAGGCCAGGGGGGGGATACGAGCAGTACTTC
-	TRBV12-3/TRBV12-4	TRBD1	TRBJ2-2	CASSYRGPGELFF	TGTGCCAGCAGTTACAGGGGACCCGGGGAGCTGTTTTTT
-	TRBV10-3	TRBD2	TRBJ2-7	CAINALAGGPHEQYF	TGTGCCATCAATGCGCTAGCGGGGGGACCCCACGAGCAGTACTTC